This TCR beta chain was captured in a study of response to subunit inactivated influenza vaccine. Study conclusions and caveats: Authors suggested that a seasonal influenza vaccination recruits few new T cells each time.

V lost 2 bases, J lost 4 bases, and 9 bases lay in between. The CDR3 consists of 14 residues. Germline CDR1 reads SGHVS; CDR2 reads FQNEAQ. TCRdb re-analysed the RT-PCR reads in MiXCR, keeping a single row per CDR3 protein. This table has about 520,000 distinct CDR3 sequences, about 25% appearing once. This clonotype has more than one count but fewer than ten. Antigen specificity is unknown. This rearrangement joins TRBV7-8 to TRBJ2-1; weak D call: TRBD2 (5 bases). This TCR came from a man aged 45-60 years who received an inactivated influenza vaccine. The sample consisted of CD4+ T cells sorted from PBMCs, taken more than 4 days after vaccination. The CDR3 DNA reads TGTGCCAGCAGCTTATCGGAGGCTTACAATGAGCAGTTCTTC. This encodes CASSLSEAYNEQFF.